This T cell receptor beta chain was recovered during a study of beta chain features in type 1 diabetes. The wider study: Across the samples, over 85 million sorted cells were examined in total. General study results and limits: Type 1 diabetes patients showed a moderate but significant shortening of TCRB CDR3s in all four CD4+ subsets. Unsettled here was the matter of whether HLA type influences TCRB rearrangement. Fewer insertions but more deletions were seen at VDJ junctions in type 1 diabetes patients.

Sequenced material consisted of expressed TCRB transcripts (all of the isolated RNA was reverse transcribed). Method: immunoSEQ multiplex PCR; TCRdb's copy keeps in-frame clones and lacks some. The table lists 640,000 or so clones, roughly an eighth of them singletons. This clone was seen more than once but under ten times. Its antigen is undetermined. Trimming took off 1 base at V and 7 bases at J, with 16 bases between the two ends. CDR1 SEHNR and CDR2 FQNEAQ come from the germline V gene (reference sequence). The CDR3 contains 15 residues. The chain has TRBV7-9 and TRBJ1-2; weak D call: TRBD1 (5 bases). The clonotype comes from a man aged 18 to 30 with type 1 diabetes. The specimen was naive CD4+ T cells from blood. The CDR3 protein is CASSLDPLAGTGYTF. The CDR3 coding sequence is TGTGCCAGCAGCTTAGATCCCCTGGCAGGGACTGGCTACACCTTC.